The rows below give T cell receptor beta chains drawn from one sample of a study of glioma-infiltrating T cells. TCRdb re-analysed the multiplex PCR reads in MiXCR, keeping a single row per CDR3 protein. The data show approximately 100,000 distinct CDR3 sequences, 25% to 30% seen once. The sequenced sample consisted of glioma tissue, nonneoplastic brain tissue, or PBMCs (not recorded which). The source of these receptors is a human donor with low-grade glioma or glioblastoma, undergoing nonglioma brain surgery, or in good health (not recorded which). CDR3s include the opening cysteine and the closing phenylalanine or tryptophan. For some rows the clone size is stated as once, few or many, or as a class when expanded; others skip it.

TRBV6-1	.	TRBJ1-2	CARSEAHNYGYTF
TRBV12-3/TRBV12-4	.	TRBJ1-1	CASTIPSQLNTEAFF
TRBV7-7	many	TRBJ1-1	CASSLDLSTEAFF
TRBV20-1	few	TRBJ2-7	CSARDAEGLGAEQYF
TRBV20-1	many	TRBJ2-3	CSATGLAGHTDTQYF
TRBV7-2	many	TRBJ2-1	CASSLVGGSQTEQFF
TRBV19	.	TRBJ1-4	CASNGRQGLPNEKLFF
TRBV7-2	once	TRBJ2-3	CASSYLPGTSVLADTQYF
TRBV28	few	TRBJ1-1	CASSFSLGRTDTEAFF
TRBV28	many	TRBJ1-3	CASSSAARGENTIYF
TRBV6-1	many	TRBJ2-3	CASRPFGHTDTQYF
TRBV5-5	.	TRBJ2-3	CASSFTATGGLDTQYF
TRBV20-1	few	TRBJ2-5	CSASTGGVETQYF
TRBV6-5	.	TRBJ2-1	CASLSTGQPNNEQFF